This note documents a single TCR beta chain sequence. The data are from a study of blood T cell repertoires in COVID-19. About the research overall: Sites across the United States, Italy and Spain contributed samples from acute and convalescent COVID-19.

Per the germline V gene, CDR1 is SNHLY and CDR2 is FYNNEI. The CDR3 extends over 12 amino acids. V was pared by 3 bases and J by 9 bases, with 12 bases between. Study processing details: Amplified reference gene primers provided the basis for estimating nucleated cell counts. Using immunoSEQ multiplex PCR, the repertoire was profiled, and TCRdb retains in-frame clones only, with some absent. V, J and clone size derive from that table, while D and trimming were established from the DNA sequence. Of tens of thousands of clones listed, just over 90% are singletons. Source material: peripheral blood. The chain couples TRBV2 to TRBJ2-7; D not certain. The sequence came from a man aged 35 to 55 with acute or convalescent COVID-19. The CDR3 here is CASSEVAATQYF. For the CDR3, the DNA is TGTGCCAGCAGTGAGGTTGCGGCCACGCAGTACTTC.